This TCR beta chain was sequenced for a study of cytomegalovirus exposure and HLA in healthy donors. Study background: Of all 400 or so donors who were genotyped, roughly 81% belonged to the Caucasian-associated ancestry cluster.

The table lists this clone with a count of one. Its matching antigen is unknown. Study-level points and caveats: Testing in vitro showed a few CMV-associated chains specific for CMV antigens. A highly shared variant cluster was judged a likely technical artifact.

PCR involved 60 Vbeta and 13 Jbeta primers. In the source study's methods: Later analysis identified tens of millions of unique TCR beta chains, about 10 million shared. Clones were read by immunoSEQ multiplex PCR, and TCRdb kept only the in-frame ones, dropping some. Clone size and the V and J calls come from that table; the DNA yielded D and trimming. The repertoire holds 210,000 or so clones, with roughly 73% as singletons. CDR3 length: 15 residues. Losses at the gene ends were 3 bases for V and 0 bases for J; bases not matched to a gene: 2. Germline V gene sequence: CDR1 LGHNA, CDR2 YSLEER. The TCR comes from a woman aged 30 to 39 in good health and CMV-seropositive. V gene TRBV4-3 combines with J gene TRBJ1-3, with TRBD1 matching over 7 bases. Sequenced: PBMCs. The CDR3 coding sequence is TGCGCCAGCAGCCAGCGACAGGGCTCTGGAAACACCATATATTTT. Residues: CASSQRQGSGNTIYF.